A single count supports the clone carrying this T cell receptor (beta chain). Its target is unknown. The data stem from a study of CD8+ T cells in alopecia areata. Study-wide points: Sequences from scalp samples also cover resident alphabeta T cells of normal skin.

cDNA prepared by RNA extraction and subsequent reverse transcription served as the template for sequencing. The method was immunoSEQ multiplex PCR; TCRdb's version includes in-frame clones alone and lacks a portion of them. The sample records fewer than 200,000 clones, around 64% being singletons. It was from alopecia areata patients that lesional scalp punch biopsies and peripheral blood were collected. The sequence came from a human donor with alopecia areata. Here the sequenced sample was CD8+ T cells sorted from blood, taken at week 0.

Written as DNA, the CDR3 is TGTGCCAGCAAAACAGGGTCGGTTGGGAACACTGAAGCTTTCTTT. Translated, it gives CASKTGSVGNTEAFF. This chain uses TRBV27 with TRBJ1-1, with D tentatively TRBD1 (6 bases). The V and J ends lost 7 bases and 1 base respectively, with 16 bases between them. Germline CDR1 is MNHEY and CDR2 is SMNVEV (reference sequence). The CDR3 extends over 15 amino acids.